The clone carrying this T cell receptor (beta chain) occurred a few times. The antigen is not known. V gave up 5 bases and J gave up 4 bases; unmatched junction bases: 10. This CDR3 is 15 amino acids long. This record belongs to a study of T-cell memory formation after mild COVID-19. Overall study context: Largely donor-specific TCR clusters were found.

Broader study findings: Clones that got smaller from day 15 to 85 had even CD4/CD8, while clones growing later tipped toward CD4+.

The 5'RACE method, run with constant-segment primers, produced TCR alpha and TCR beta cDNA libraries (carrying sample barcodes and UMIs). TCRdb independently ran MiXCR on the 5' RACE reads; one entry per CDR3 protein. The sample has 250,000 or so distinct CDR3 sequences; about 20% are singletons. The source is a man younger than 35 who had mild COVID-19 (a few samples of this study predate the infection). Cell type and time point are not known. This chain joins TRBV12-3 or TRBV12-4 and TRBJ1-1; TRBD1 agrees at 7 bases. Source material: PBMCs or a T cell subset sorted from them (not recorded which). CDR3 residues: CASSPTHRGGTEAFF. The CDR3, as DNA: TGTGCCAGCAGTCCGACACACAGGGGTGGCACTGAAGCTTTCTTT.